This T cell receptor beta chain was identified in a study of T cells in Graves' hyperthyroidism and ophthalmopathy. RNA transcripts gave rise to amplified TCR beta CDR3 regions. Using the HTBI primer set, a first-round RT-PCR was run on the TCR CDR3. Each CDR3 protein gets one entry after TCRdb re-called the multiplex PCR reads with MiXCR. The table lists roughly 510,000 distinct CDR3 sequences, over 45% of them singletons. Uncontrolled infections, other autoimmune diseases, pregnancy or lactation led to exclusion of patients. Diagnosis relied on clinical symptoms, serum thyroxine and TRAb, thyroid ultrasound and orbital computed tomography. The source is an adult woman with Graves' disease, either hyperthyroidism or ophthalmopathy (not recorded which). The sequenced material came from peripheral blood or thyroid tissue (not recorded which).

In nucleotides, the CDR3 is TGCAGTGCTAGCGCGACTAGCGGGAGGGGGACGCAAGAGACCCAGTACTTC. Translated, it gives CSASATSGRGTQETQYF. The V gene is TRBV20-1, the J gene TRBJ2-5, with 14 bases that match TRBD2. With V trimmed by 3 bases and J by 2 bases, 8 bases remained unmatched. CDR1 and CDR2 (germline): DFQATT, SNEGSKA (reference sequence). The CDR3 is 17 amino acids.